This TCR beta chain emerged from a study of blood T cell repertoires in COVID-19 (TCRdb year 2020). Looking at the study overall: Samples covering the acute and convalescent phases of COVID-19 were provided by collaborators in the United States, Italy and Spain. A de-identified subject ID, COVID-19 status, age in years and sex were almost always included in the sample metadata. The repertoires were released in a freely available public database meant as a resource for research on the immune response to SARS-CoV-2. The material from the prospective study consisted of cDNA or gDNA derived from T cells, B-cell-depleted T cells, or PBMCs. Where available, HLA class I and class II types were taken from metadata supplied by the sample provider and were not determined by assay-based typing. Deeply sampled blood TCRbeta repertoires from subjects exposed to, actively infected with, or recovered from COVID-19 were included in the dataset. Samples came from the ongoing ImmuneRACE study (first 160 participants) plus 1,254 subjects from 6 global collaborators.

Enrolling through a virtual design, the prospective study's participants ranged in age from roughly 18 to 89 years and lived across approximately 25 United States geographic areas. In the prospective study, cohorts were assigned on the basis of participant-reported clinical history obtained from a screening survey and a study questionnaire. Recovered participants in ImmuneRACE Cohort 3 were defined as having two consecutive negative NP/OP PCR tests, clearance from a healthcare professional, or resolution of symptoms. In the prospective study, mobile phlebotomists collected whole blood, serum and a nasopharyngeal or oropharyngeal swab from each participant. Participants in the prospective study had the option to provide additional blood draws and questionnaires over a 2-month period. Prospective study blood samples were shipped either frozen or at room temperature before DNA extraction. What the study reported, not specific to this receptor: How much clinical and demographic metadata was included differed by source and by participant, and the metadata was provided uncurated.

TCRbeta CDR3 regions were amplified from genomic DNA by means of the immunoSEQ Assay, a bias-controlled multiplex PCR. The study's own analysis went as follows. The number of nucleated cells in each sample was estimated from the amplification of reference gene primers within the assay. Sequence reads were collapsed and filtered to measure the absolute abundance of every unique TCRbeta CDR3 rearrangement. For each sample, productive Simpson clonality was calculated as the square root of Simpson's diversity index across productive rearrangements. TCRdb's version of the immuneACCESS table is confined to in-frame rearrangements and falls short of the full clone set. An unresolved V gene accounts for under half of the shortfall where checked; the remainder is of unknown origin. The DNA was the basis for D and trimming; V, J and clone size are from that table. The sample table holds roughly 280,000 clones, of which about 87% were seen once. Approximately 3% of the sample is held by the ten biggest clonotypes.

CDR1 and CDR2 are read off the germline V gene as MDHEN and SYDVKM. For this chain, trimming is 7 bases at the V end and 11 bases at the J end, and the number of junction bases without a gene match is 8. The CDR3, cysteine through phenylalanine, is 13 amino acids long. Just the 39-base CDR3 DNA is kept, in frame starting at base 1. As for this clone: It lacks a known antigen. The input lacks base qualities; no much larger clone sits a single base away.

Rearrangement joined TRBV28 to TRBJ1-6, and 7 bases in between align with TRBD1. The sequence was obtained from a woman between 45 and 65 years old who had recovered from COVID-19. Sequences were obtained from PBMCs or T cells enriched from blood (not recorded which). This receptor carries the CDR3 CASIDRARAPLHF. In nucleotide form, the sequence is TGTGCCAGCATCGACAGGGCCCGGGCACCCCTCCACTTT.